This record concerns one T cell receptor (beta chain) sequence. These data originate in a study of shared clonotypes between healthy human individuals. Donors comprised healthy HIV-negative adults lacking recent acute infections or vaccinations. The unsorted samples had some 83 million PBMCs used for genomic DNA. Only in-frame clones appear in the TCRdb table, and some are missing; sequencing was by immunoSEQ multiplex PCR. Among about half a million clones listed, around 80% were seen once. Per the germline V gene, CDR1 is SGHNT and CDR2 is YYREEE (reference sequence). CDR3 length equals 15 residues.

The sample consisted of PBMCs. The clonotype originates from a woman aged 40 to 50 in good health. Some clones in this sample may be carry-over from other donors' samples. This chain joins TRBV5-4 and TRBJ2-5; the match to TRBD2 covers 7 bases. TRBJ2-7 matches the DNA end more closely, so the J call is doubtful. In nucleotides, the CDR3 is TGTGCCAGCAGCTTTGGGCGGGAGCAGTCCTACGAGCAGTACTTC. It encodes CASSFGREQSYEQYF.